These T cell receptor beta chains were read from a single sample in a study of siplizumab effects on memory and regulatory T cells. Repertoires were generated with immunoSEQ multiplex PCR, while TCRdb's copy carries only in-frame clones and drops some. The sample lists about 80,000 clones; 95% were seen once. The sample consisted of CD8+ T cells sorted from blood. These receptors all come from a human donor in good health. Both conserved end residues are part of each CDR3. Each record gives: clone size, D gene, V gene, J gene, CDR3 protein, CDR3 DNA. A D gene is named only where the DNA matches it firmly. Size is omitted from some rows. Given values are once, few, many or a class for expanded clones.

abundance: -; d_gene: -; v_gene: TRBV6-6; j_gene: TRBJ1-1; CDR3aa: CASRQSNTEAFF; CDR3nt: TGTGCCAGTAGACAGTCGAACACTGAAGCTTTCTTT
abundance: -; d_gene: -; v_gene: TRBV10-2; j_gene: TRBJ2-2; CDR3aa: CASREEWGTGELFF; CDR3nt: TGCGCCAGCAGAGAAGAGTGGGGCACCGGGGAGCTGTTTTTT
abundance: -; d_gene: -; v_gene: TRBV28; j_gene: TRBJ2-5; CDR3aa: CASSLSAEETQYF; CDR3nt: TGTGCCAGCAGTTTATCCGCAGAAGAGACCCAGTACTTC
abundance: -; d_gene: TRBD1; v_gene: TRBV19; j_gene: TRBJ2-7; CDR3aa: CASSPSGQGFSEQYF; CDR3nt: TGTGCCAGTAGTCCCTCAGGACAGGGTTTCAGCGAGCAGTACTTC
abundance: -; d_gene: -; v_gene: TRBV6-1; j_gene: TRBJ1-1; CDR3aa: CASSEYGQMNTEAFF; CDR3nt: TGTGCCAGCAGTGAATATGGGCAGATGAACACTGAAGCTTTCTTT
abundance: -; d_gene: -; v_gene: TRBV6-5; j_gene: TRBJ2-2; CDR3aa: CASSYSWQNTGELFF; CDR3nt: TGTGCCAGCAGTTACTCTTGGCAGAACACCGGGGAGCTGTTTTTT
abundance: -; d_gene: -; v_gene: TRBV9; j_gene: TRBJ1-1; CDR3aa: CASSVGRGNTEAFF; CDR3nt: TGTGCCAGCAGCGTAGGCAGGGGGAACACTGAAGCTTTCTTT
abundance: once; d_gene: -; v_gene: TRBV9; j_gene: TRBJ2-7; CDR3aa: CASTRPGGPYEQYF; CDR3nt: TGTGCCAGCACCCGGCCCGGGGGTCCCTACGAGCAGTACTTC
abundance: -; d_gene: -; v_gene: TRBV19; j_gene: TRBJ2-7; CDR3aa: CASSITGSSYEQYF; CDR3nt: TGTGCCAGTAGTATTACCGGGAGCTCCTACGAGCAGTACTTC
abundance: -; d_gene: -; v_gene: TRBV28; j_gene: TRBJ1-1; CDR3aa: CASSRLEEAFF; CDR3nt: TGTGCCAGCAGCCGACTCGAGGAAGCTTTCTTT
abundance: -; d_gene: TRBD2; v_gene: TRBV15; j_gene: TRBJ2-3; CDR3aa: CATSRDSAGGPPDTQYF; CDR3nt: TGTGCCACCAGCAGAGATTCAGCGGGAGGGCCTCCAGATACGCAGTATTTT
abundance: -; d_gene: -; v_gene: TRBV28; j_gene: TRBJ2-7; CDR3aa: CASSPGTETYEQYF; CDR3nt: TGTGCCAGCAGCCCCGGGACCGAAACCTACGAGCAGTACTTC
abundance: -; d_gene: TRBD2; v_gene: TRBV4-2; j_gene: TRBJ2-1; CDR3aa: CASSSPGTSIYEQFF; CDR3nt: TGTGCCAGCAGCTCCCCCGGGACTAGTATCTATGAGCAGTTCTTC
abundance: once; d_gene: TRBD2; v_gene: TRBV11-2; j_gene: TRBJ2-7; CDR3aa: CASSFPLAGGYEQYF; CDR3nt: TGTGCCAGCAGCTTCCCTCTAGCGGGAGGGTACGAGCAGTACTTC
abundance: -; d_gene: -; v_gene: TRBV5-8; j_gene: TRBJ2-1; CDR3aa: CASSDRVPANEQFF; CDR3nt: TGTGCCAGCAGCGACCGGGTCCCCGCCAATGAGCAGTTCTTC
abundance: -; d_gene: TRBD2; v_gene: TRBV18; j_gene: TRBJ2-1; CDR3aa: CASSPPLAETYNEQFF; CDR3nt: TGTGCCAGCTCACCTCCCCTAGCGGAGACTTACAATGAGCAGTTCTTC
abundance: -; d_gene: -; v_gene: TRBV7-9; j_gene: TRBJ2-5; CDR3aa: CASSPPVSWKETQYF; CDR3nt: TGTGCCAGCAGCCCCCCCGTTAGTTGGAAAGAGACCCAGTACTTC
abundance: -; d_gene: -; v_gene: TRBV9; j_gene: TRBJ2-1; CDR3aa: CASSVAFAGSNEQFF; CDR3nt: TGTGCCAGCAGCGTAGCTTTTGCAGGGAGCAATGAGCAGTTCTTC
abundance: -; d_gene: -; v_gene: TRBV19; j_gene: TRBJ2-7; CDR3aa: CASSMGTYEQYF; CDR3nt: TGTGCCAGTAGTATGGGTACCTACGAGCAGTACTTC
abundance: -; d_gene: -; v_gene: TRBV15; j_gene: TRBJ1-2; CDR3aa: CATSRDLQVNYGYTF; CDR3nt: TGTGCCACCAGCAGAGATCTGCAGGTTAACTATGGCTACACCTTC
abundance: -; d_gene: TRBD1; v_gene: TRBV4-1; j_gene: TRBJ1-1; CDR3aa: CASSFGQGLSSGAFF; CDR3nt: TGCGCCAGCAGCTTCGGACAGGGTCTTTCTTCTGGAGCTTTCTTT
abundance: -; d_gene: TRBD2; v_gene: TRBV28; j_gene: TRBJ2-7; CDR3aa: CASSSRTSGPGDEQYF; CDR3nt: TGTGCCAGCAGTTCAAGGACTAGCGGGCCTGGTGACGAGCAGTACTTC
abundance: -; d_gene: TRBD2; v_gene: TRBV6-5; j_gene: TRBJ2-5; CDR3aa: CASSWGGTTQETQYF; CDR3nt: TGTGCCAGCAGTTGGGGTGGGACTACTCAAGAGACCCAGTACTTC
abundance: -; d_gene: -; v_gene: TRBV4-1; j_gene: TRBJ2-7; CDR3aa: CASSQQGQSYYEQYF; CDR3nt: TGCGCCAGCAGCCAGCAGGGCCAGAGCTACTACGAGCAGTACTTC
abundance: -; d_gene: -; v_gene: TRBV6-5; j_gene: TRBJ2-1; CDR3aa: CASRAGLLELNEQFF; CDR3nt: TGTGCCAGCAGAGCAGGGTTATTAGAATTGAATGAGCAGTTCTTC
abundance: once; d_gene: -; v_gene: TRBV30; j_gene: TRBJ2-5; CDR3aa: CAWSVWGKETQYF; CDR3nt: TGTGCCTGGAGTGTCTGGGGAAAAGAGACCCAGTACTTC
abundance: -; d_gene: TRBD1; v_gene: TRBV7-6; j_gene: TRBJ2-7; CDR3aa: CASSLRVDGQGTYEQYF; CDR3nt: TGTGCCAGCAGCTTAAGAGTTGACGGACAGGGAACCTACGAGCAGTACTTC
abundance: -; d_gene: TRBD1; v_gene: TRBV27; j_gene: TRBJ1-1; CDR3aa: CASSNPGTGGTEAFF; CDR3nt: TGTGCCAGCAGTAACCCCGGGACAGGGGGCACTGAAGCTTTCTTT